The 21 T cell receptor beta chains listed next were all sequenced from one sample in a study of T cells in Graves' hyperthyroidism and ophthalmopathy. The TCR beta CDR3 regions underwent amplification using RNA transcripts as the source. Carried out on the TCR CDR3, a first-round RT-PCR used the HTBI primer set. TCRdb reprocessed the multiplex PCR reads with MiXCR, giving one entry per CDR3 protein. This sample has a few hundred thousand distinct CDR3 sequences, with approximately 14% found just once. The material sequenced was blood. Receptor source: a woman in her thirties with Graves' hyperthyroidism.

The sample holds many counts of this clonotype. The rearrangement uses TRBV11-2 and TRBJ2-1; TRBD2 matches at 10 bases. Germline-derived CDR1 and CDR2 are SGHAT and FQNNGV. The V segment lost 0 bases and the J segment 6 bases; nucleotides outside the gene matches: 20. The CDR3 loop spans 21 amino acids. CDR3 nucleotide sequence: TGTGCCAGCAGCTTAGAAGGCGGGAGGACTAGCGGTACTCTAGGCGGCAATGAGCAGTTCTTC. Translation gives CASSLEGGRTSGTLGGNEQFF.

Ten or more counts support this clonotype. The chain is built from TRBV30 and TRBJ1-5; 7 bases match TRBD1. The length of the CDR3 is 17 residues. CDR1 is GTSNPN, CDR2 SVGIG, per germline (reference sequence). Trimming removed 5 bases from V and 0 bases from J; junction bases left unmatched: 13. The CDR3 spells CAWAKRGLGISNQPQHF. The CDR3 nucleotides are TGTGCCTGGGCCAAAAGGGGGCTCGGAATTAGCAATCAGCCCCAGCATTTT.

This clonotype was detected many times. The chain combines TRBV20-1 with TRBJ2-1, with a tentative D call TRBD2 (5 bases). The CDR3 sequence is 12 residues long. The ends were cut back, 6 bases at V and 3 bases at J, with 9 bases in the middle. Germline lookup yields CDR1 DFQATT and CDR2 SNEGSKA (reference sequence). CDR3 nucleotide sequence: TGCAGTGCGCCCGGGGTCTACAATGAGCAGTTCTTC. Protein product: CSAPGVYNEQFF.

The table lists this clonotype with a few counts. The chain combines TRBV5-1 with TRBJ1-1; 9 nucleotides align to TRBD1. V was clipped by 4 bases and J by 3 bases; unmatched bases: 7. The germline gives CDR1 SGHRS, CDR2 YFSETQ. The CDR3 consists of 15 residues. This CDR3 reads CASSIKQGAYTEAFF. CDR3 DNA: TGCGCCAGCAGCATCAAACAGGGGGCTTACACTGAAGCTTTCTTT.

Many counts were recorded for this clonotype. The chain employs TRBV7-8 and TRBJ2-1; 9 bases are shared with TRBD1. Trimming took 2 bases from V and 7 from J; bases not matched to a gene: 6. This CDR3 comprises 15 residues. CDR1 and CDR2 (germline): SGHVS, FQNEAQ. The CDR3 is CASSLWGQGGNEQFF. As DNA, the CDR3 is TGTGCCAGCAGCTTATGGGGACAGGGTGGTAATGAGCAGTTCTTC.

The chain joins TRBV9 to TRBJ2-5, with D possibly matching TRBD1 (5 bases). V was cut by 1 base and J by 3 bases, with 13 bases left in between. There are 15 residues in the CDR3. CDR1 is SGDLS, CDR2 YYNGEE, per germline. The CDR3 sequence is CASSVLGRVEETQYF. The CDR3 DNA is TGTGCCAGCAGCGTACTCGGCAGGGTTGAAGAGACCCAGTACTTC. Using reference TRBV9 and TRBJ2-5 for the parts outside the CDR3, the full variable domain is DSGVTQTPKHLITATGQRVTLRCSPRSGDLSVYWYQQSLDQGLQFLIQYYNGEERAKGNILERFSAQQFPDLHSELNLSSLELGDSALYFCASSVLGRVEETQYFGPGTRLLVL.

A note on this clonotype: At one end, the junction sequence differs from germline, possibly due to a read error. The chain employs TRBV2 and TRBJ2-7; D is undetermined. The length of the CDR3 is 15 residues. Germline loops: CDR1 SNHLY, CDR2 FYNNEI. CDR3 nucleotides: TGTGCCAGCAGTGATACACGGCTCCTGGGTTACGGGCAGTACTTC. Translation: CASSDTRLLGYGQYF.

This clonotype appeared a few times. V usage is TRBV6-1 and J usage is TRBJ1-3; no clear D. V lost 6 bases and J lost 4, with 10 bases in between. Germline V gives CDR1 MNHNS, CDR2 SASEGT. The CDR3 sequence is 13 residues long. The CDR3 reads CASRRVLGNTIYF. CDR3 DNA sequence: TGTGCCAGCAGGAGAGTTCTCGGAAACACCATATATTTT.

This clonotype was counted only a few times. The V and J genes are TRBV4-1 and TRBJ1-1, with D possibly TRBD1 on 5 matching bases. Germline V lookup: CDR1 MGHRA, CDR2 YSYEKL. The CDR3 runs to 17 residues. Trimming left V 8 bases short and J 1 base short, with 23 bases between. CDR3: CASGMGESVFGNTEAFF. The DNA for the CDR3 is TGCGCCAGCGGAATGGGGGAGTCAGTATTTGGGAACACTGAAGCTTTCTTT.

This clonotype was seen many times. V usage is TRBV30 and J usage is TRBJ2-1; perhaps D is TRBD1 or TRBD2 (5 bases each). Trimming left V 7 bases short and J 0 bases short, with 16 bases between. CDR1 and CDR2 from the germline V gene are GTSNPN and SVGIG (reference sequence). This CDR3 spans 15 amino acids. Here the CDR3 DNA reads TGTGCCTACCGGACACGGAGGAGCTCCTACAATGAGCAGTTCTTC. Protein sequence: CAYRTRRSSYNEQFF.

This clonotype has ten or more counts. CDR3 nucleotide sequence: TGTGCCAGCAGGGACTCTGGAAACACCATATATTTT. Translation: CASRDSGNTIYF. The rearrangement links TRBV3-1 to TRBJ1-3; no firm D call. Germline V CDR1 and CDR2: LGHDT, YNNKEL (reference sequence). This CDR3 is built from 12 residues. V was shortened by 6 bases and J by 0 bases, with 3 bases between the two germline ends.

In this sample, this clonotype turned up a few times. The chain employs TRBV9 and TRBJ2-7, with a weak D call TRBD2 (5 bases). The CDR3 extends over 14 amino acids. The V end lost 4 bases, the J end lost 5 bases, and 16 bases lay between the germline ends. Germline-derived CDR1 and CDR2 are SGDLS and YYNGEE. CDR3 DNA sequence: TGTGCCAGCAGCCCAAGGACTTTTTCGAACGAGCAGTACTTC. It yields the protein CASSPRTFSNEQYF.

This clonotype was counted at least ten times. V and J are TRBV20-1 and TRBJ2-7; D is unclear. V lost 0 bases and J 8 bases, leaving 14 bases between the germline ends. CDR3 length equals 13 residues. Germline CDR1 DFQATT, CDR2 SNEGSKA (reference sequence). The CDR3 DNA reads as TGCAGTGCTAGAGACCCCTCACCTAACAAGCAGTACTTC. This gives the protein CSARDPSPNKQYF.

The chain links TRBV6-1 to TRBJ2-3; 10 bases are a match to TRBD2. The ends lost 6 bases at V and 3 bases at J; junction bases unmatched: 18. This CDR3 has 19 amino acids. Per the germline V gene, CDR1 is MNHNS and CDR2 is SASEGT. The CDR3 loop is CASSSRMANSGRRTDTQYF. CDR3 sequence (DNA): TGTGCCAGCAGCTCCCGGATGGCAAATAGCGGGAGGCGGACAGATACGCAGTATTTT.

This clonotype was seen a few times. The V call is TRBV7-9, the J call TRBJ2-2, with 8 bases matching TRBD2. Looked up from germline, CDR1 is SEHNR and CDR2 is FQNEAQ (reference sequence). This CDR3 spans 18 amino acids. V was pared by 1 base and J by 3 bases, with 10 bases of the junction left unmatched. For the CDR3, the DNA is TGTGCCAGCAGCTTAGTTGTCCTAGCGGGTGAGGACACCGGGGAGCTGTTTTTT. It translates to CASSLVVLAGEDTGELFF.

This chain connects TRBV28 to TRBJ1-6; tentative D call: TRBD1 (6 bases). Between the trimmed V and J ends, which lost 6 bases and 7 bases, there was a span of 10 bases. CDR1 is MDHEN and CDR2 is SYDVKM in the germline V gene. The CDR3 spans 13 residues. The CDR3 region has the DNA TGTGCCAGCAGCCAAGACAGGAATTCACCCCTCCACTTT. As protein: CASSQDRNSPLHF.

This clonotype appeared many times. CDR3 sequence (DNA): TGTGCCAGCGGACAGGGGGCTAACACCGGGGAGCTGTTTTTT. This encodes CASGQGANTGELFF. The rearrangement joins TRBV2 to TRBJ2-2; 11 bases match TRBD1. Looked up from germline, CDR1 is SNHLY and CDR2 is FYNNEI. With 8 bases clipped from V and 2 bases from J, the junction kept 1 base outside the gene matches. The CDR3 covers 14 residues.

A few counts support this clonotype. J is TRBJ1-6 and V is TRBV27; D perhaps matches TRBD1 (6 bases). This CDR3 has 16 amino acids. Germline assignment: CDR1 MNHEY and CDR2 SMNVEV (reference sequence). The V end lost 2 bases, the J end lost 3 bases, and 11 bases lay between the germline ends. The DNA of the CDR3 is TGTGCCAGCAGTTTAATTACAGGGAACTATAATTCACCCCTCCACTTT. It codes for CASSLITGNYNSPLHF.

This clonotype was detected many times. V is TRBV29-1 and J is TRBJ2-7; no firm D call. This CDR3 comprises 12 residues. Germline lookup yields CDR1 SQVTM and CDR2 ANQGSEA. V was clipped by 1 base and J by 3 bases, with 7 bases between them. CDR3 DNA: TGCAGCGTTGAAGGGCAGTTCTACGAGCAGTACTTC. This codes for CSVEGQFYEQYF.

This clonotype was recorded many times. The chain is built from TRBV7-2 and TRBJ2-3; D gene uncertain. The CDR3 is made up of 16 amino acids. Trimming pared 2 bases from V and 7 bases from J, leaving 19 bases between. CDR1 is SGHTA and CDR2 is FQGNSA in the germline V gene. The CDR3 nucleotides read TGTGCCAGCAGCTTAAGAAAACTTTCCCTTTTTAATACGCAGTATTTT. It encodes CASSLRKLSLFNTQYF.

This chain uses TRBV3-1 with TRBJ2-2; 8 positions agree with TRBD2. CDR1 is LGHDT, CDR2 YNNKEL, per germline (reference sequence). The CDR3 sequence is 16 residues long. Losses at the gene ends were 4 bases for V and 2 bases for J; bases not matched to a gene: 6. Here the CDR3 reads CASSRYSGDNTGELFF. The CDR3 DNA reads TGTGCCAGCAGCCGCTATAGCGGGGACAACACCGGGGAGCTGTTTTTT.